These T cell receptor beta chains were read from a single sample in a study of T cell responses to AZD1222 COVID-19 vaccine. The repertoire was sequenced with immunoSEQ multiplex PCR; TCRdb's copy has only in-frame clones and lacks some. The repertoire consists of some 89,000 clones, with around 87% occurring once and the leading ten covering roughly 5.1%. The specimen was peripheral blood, collected on day 0 of MenACWY control vaccination. Receptors originate from an adult in good health. The CDR3 runs from the conserved cysteine through the conserved F or W. The D gene is left open where the match is weak. The size entry is marked missing in some rows and otherwise reads once, few, many or a size class.

j_call: TRBJ2-1
d_call: TRBD1
clone_size: -
v_call: TRBV10-3
cdr3_aa: CAIRGGPQGNEQFF
cdr3_nt: TGTGCCATCAGAGGGGGCCCTCAGGGCAATGAGCAGTTCTTC

j_call: TRBJ2-3
d_call: -
clone_size: -
v_call: TRBV6-5
cdr3_aa: CASSENTQYF
cdr3_nt: TGTGCCAGCAGCGAGAATACGCAGTATTTT

j_call: TRBJ2-2
d_call: TRBD2
clone_size: -
v_call: TRBV27
cdr3_aa: CASSSPGLAGGYGTGELFF
cdr3_nt: TGTGCCAGCAGTTCTCCGGGACTAGCGGGAGGATATGGCACCGGGGAGCTGTTTTTT

j_call: TRBJ2-2
d_call: -
clone_size: -
v_call: TRBV7-3
cdr3_aa: CASSRYTENAGELFF
cdr3_nt: TGTGCCAGCAGCCGTTACACAGAGAATGCCGGGGAGCTGTTTTTT

j_call: TRBJ2-7
d_call: -
clone_size: -
v_call: TRBV6-5
cdr3_aa: CASSYSGTPTYEQYF
cdr3_nt: TGTGCCAGCAGTTACTCCGGGACACCCACCTACGAGCAGTACTTC

j_call: TRBJ2-3
d_call: TRBD2
clone_size: few
v_call: TRBV19
cdr3_aa: CASSPGFLTSGRPTDTQYF
cdr3_nt: TGTGCCAGTAGTCCCGGATTCCTGACTAGCGGGAGACCCACAGATACGCAGTATTTT

j_call: TRBJ2-3
d_call: -
clone_size: -
v_call: TRBV3-1/TRBV3-2
cdr3_aa: CASSQGGPDTQYF
cdr3_nt: TGTGCCAGCAGCCAAGGGGGGCCAGATACGCAGTATTTT

j_call: TRBJ2-4
d_call: TRBD1
clone_size: -
v_call: TRBV6-2/TRBV6-3
cdr3_aa: CASSYGDRNIQYF
cdr3_nt: TGTGCCAGCAGTTACGGGGACAGAAACATTCAGTACTTC

j_call: TRBJ2-7
d_call: -
clone_size: -
v_call: TRBV6-2/TRBV6-3
cdr3_aa: CASSSQLWEQYF
cdr3_nt: TGTGCCAGCAGTTCTCAGCTGTGGGAGCAGTACTTC

j_call: TRBJ1-2
d_call: -
clone_size: -
v_call: TRBV7-8
cdr3_aa: CASSLDGHYGYTF
cdr3_nt: TGTGCCAGCAGCTTAGACGGGCACTATGGCTACACCTTC

j_call: TRBJ1-2
d_call: -
clone_size: -
v_call: TRBV11-2
cdr3_aa: CASSPPQMGRRNYGYTF
cdr3_nt: TGTGCCAGCAGCCCCCCTCAGATGGGCAGGAGAAACTATGGCTACACCTTC

j_call: TRBJ2-1
d_call: -
clone_size: -
v_call: TRBV3-1/TRBV3-2
cdr3_aa: CASSQVVDEQFF
cdr3_nt: TGTGCCAGCAGCCAGGTGGTAGATGAGCAGTTCTTC

j_call: TRBJ2-4
d_call: -
clone_size: -
v_call: TRBV3-1/TRBV3-2
cdr3_aa: CASARDISGAKNIQYF
cdr3_nt: TGTGCCAGCGCCCGGGACATTAGCGGCGCCAAAAACATTCAGTACTTC

j_call: TRBJ2-5
d_call: -
clone_size: few
v_call: TRBV7-7
cdr3_aa: CASSLGVGGQETQYF
cdr3_nt: TGTGCCAGCAGCTTAGGTGTGGGGGGCCAAGAGACCCAGTACTTC

j_call: TRBJ2-7
d_call: -
clone_size: -
v_call: TRBV28
cdr3_aa: CASSLGPVYEQYF
cdr3_nt: TGTGCCAGCAGTTTAGGGCCTGTCTACGAGCAGTACTTC

j_call: TRBJ2-3
d_call: -
clone_size: -
v_call: TRBV4-3
cdr3_aa: CASSQETGGTDTQYF
cdr3_nt: TGCGCCAGCAGCCAAGAGACCGGGGGCACAGATACGCAGTATTTT

j_call: TRBJ2-5
d_call: -
clone_size: -
v_call: TRBV14
cdr3_aa: CASSRRAPLSQETQYF
cdr3_nt: TGTGCCAGCAGCCGCCGGGCCCCCTTATCCCAAGAGACCCAGTACTTC

j_call: TRBJ1-1
d_call: -
clone_size: -
v_call: TRBV6-5
cdr3_aa: CASSPDMNTEAFF
cdr3_nt: TGTGCCAGCAGCCCCGACATGAACACTGAAGCTTTCTTT

j_call: TRBJ1-1
d_call: -
clone_size: -
v_call: TRBV10-3
cdr3_aa: CAISGWRRLNTEAFF
cdr3_nt: TGTGCCATCAGTGGGTGGAGGCGTCTGAACACTGAAGCTTTCTTT

j_call: TRBJ1-3
d_call: -
clone_size: -
v_call: TRBV19
cdr3_aa: CASSMERSNTIYF
cdr3_nt: TGTGCCAGTAGTATGGAGCGCAGTAACACCATATATTTT

j_call: TRBJ1-1
d_call: -
clone_size: -
v_call: TRBV6-5
cdr3_aa: CASSYPHSGVTEAFF
cdr3_nt: TGTGCCAGCAGTTACCCACATTCAGGGGTCACTGAAGCTTTCTTT

j_call: TRBJ2-3
d_call: -
clone_size: -
v_call: TRBV27
cdr3_aa: CATGGGLQYF
cdr3_nt: TGTGCCACCGGAGGTGGTCTGCAGTATTTT

j_call: TRBJ2-4
d_call: TRBD1
clone_size: -
v_call: TRBV27
cdr3_aa: CASRKGQGGRDIQYF
cdr3_nt: TGTGCCAGCAGGAAGGGACAGGGTGGAAGAGACATTCAGTACTTC

j_call: TRBJ1-1
d_call: -
clone_size: few
v_call: TRBV13
cdr3_aa: CASSFGQTEAFF
cdr3_nt: TGTGCCAGCAGCTTTGGGCAGACTGAAGCTTTCTTT

j_call: TRBJ1-5
d_call: TRBD1
clone_size: once
v_call: TRBV10-3
cdr3_aa: CAVRQGPDNQPQHF
cdr3_nt: TGTGCCGTCCGACAGGGACCTGACAATCAGCCCCAGCATTTT